This passage covers 19 T cell receptor beta chains from one sample sequenced in a study of blood T cell repertoires in COVID-19. Using immunoSEQ multiplex PCR, the repertoire was profiled, and TCRdb retains in-frame clones only, with some absent. The sample shows tens of thousands of clones, nearly 90% of them seen only once. Material for sequencing was peripheral blood. Receptors originate from a man in his fifties or sixties with active COVID-19.

The V and J genes are TRBV5-4 and TRBJ1-2; 9 bases align to TRBD1. This CDR3 comprises 15 residues. In germline, CDR1 is SGHNT, CDR2 YYREEE (reference sequence). V gave up 3 bases and J gave up 4 bases; unmatched junction bases: 7. The CDR3 coding sequence is TGTGCCAGCAGCTGGGAACAGGGGGCAAGCTATGGCTACACCTTC. Its translation: CASSWEQGASYGYTF.

This clone showed up just a few times. The rearrangement uses TRBV11-2 and TRBJ2-1; D is possibly TRBD1 (5 bases). CDR3 size: 17 residues. Germline V gives CDR1 SGHAT, CDR2 FQNNGV. The V and J ends lost 3 bases and 6 bases respectively, with 21 bases between them. This chain's CDR3 is CASSLAPSGIRSNEQFF. CDR3 sequence (DNA): TGTGCCAGCAGCTTGGCCCCCTCAGGGATCCGGAGCAATGAGCAGTTCTTC.

This chain uses TRBV7-8 with TRBJ2-2; possible D gene TRBD2, 5 bases. CDR1 SGHVS and CDR2 FQNEAQ come from the germline V gene. Trimming took off 1 base at V and 4 bases at J, with 13 bases between the two ends. The CDR3 has 16 residues. The CDR3, as DNA: TGTGCCAGCAGCTTAGTTCTAGCCGCAGGCACCGGGGAGCTGTTTTTT. This translates into CASSLVLAAGTGELFF.

This rearrangement joins TRBV12-3 or TRBV12-4 to TRBJ1-2; tentative D call: TRBD1 (5 bases). The CDR3 sequence is 13 residues long. V was clipped by 6 bases and J by 2 bases, with 10 bases between them. The CDR3 sequence is CASRAQGNYGYTF. The CDR3 DNA is TGTGCCAGCAGAGCCCAGGGCAACTATGGCTACACCTTC.

This chain connects TRBV3-1 (or the pseudogene TRBV3-2) to TRBJ1-2; D might be TRBD1 (5 bases). The CDR3 extends over 14 amino acids. V was cut by 4 bases and J by 8 bases, with 17 bases left in between. Germline CDR1 is LGHDT and CDR2 is YNNKEL (reference sequence). Here the CDR3 DNA reads TGTGCCAGCAGCCTCGGGGGTATAGCGTGGGGCTACACCTTC. It specifies CASSLGGIAWGYTF.

The chain employs TRBV13 and TRBJ1-2; TRBD1 might be the D (5 bases). This CDR3 contains 15 residues. CDR1 is PRHDT and CDR2 is FYEKMQ in the germline V gene (reference sequence). V was clipped by 5 bases and J by 4 bases, with 17 bases between them. In nucleotides, the CDR3 is TGTGCCAGCAGCCCCCGGGGGGGGAGGAGCTATGGCTACACCTTC. This encodes CASSPRGGRSYGYTF.

The V call is TRBV6-5, the J call TRBJ2-7; 10 bases fit TRBD2. This CDR3 region has 14 residues. The trim removed 6 bases at V and 3 bases at J, leaving 5 bases unmatched. In germline, CDR1 is MNHEY, CDR2 SVGAGI. CDR3 sequence: CASSSGLAYYEQYF. CDR3 DNA sequence: TGTGCCAGCAGCTCGGGACTAGCGTACTACGAGCAGTACTTC.

The rearrangement links TRBV6-2 or TRBV6-3 to TRBJ1-1; D is perhaps TRBD1 (5 bases). The CDR3 totals 12 residues. Germline loops: CDR1 MNHEY, CDR2 SVGEGT. V dropped 6 bases and J dropped 11 bases, with 16 bases sitting between them. Written as DNA, the CDR3 is TGTGCCAGCAGCTCCAGGGTCTCGGAGGCTTTCTTT. Its protein product is CASSSRVSEAFF.

CDR3 sequence (DNA): TGCGCCAGCAGCCTATCAGGGGGTTCAGGCCCCCATGGCTACACCTTC. Translated: CASSLSGGSGPHGYTF. The chain carries TRBV5-1 and TRBJ1-2; 7 positions match TRBD1. This CDR3 is 16 amino acids long. Trimming cost V 4 bases and J 6 bases; bases outside gene matches: 15. CDR1 is SGHRS and CDR2 is YFSETQ in the germline V gene.

A remark on this clone: It is unclear where the CDR3 begins or ends on the DNA, so no DNA is shown, and the CDR3 is as TCRdb lists it. The genes are TRBV5-1 and TRBJ1-3; the table's D gene call, TRBD1, was not cross checked with the DNA. The germline V gene has CDR1 SGHRS and CDR2 YFSETQ. The CDR3 spans 15 amino acids, including both terminal residues. CDR3 amino acids: CASSWDSSSGNTIYF.

This sequence joins TRBV10-2 and TRBJ2-3; 10 nucleotides line up with TRBD2. The CDR3 is made up of 18 amino acids. The germline V gene encodes CDR1 WSHSY and CDR2 SAAADI. The V segment lost 0 bases and the J segment 4 bases; nucleotides outside the gene matches: 10. The CDR3 DNA sequence: TGCGCCAGCAGTGAGTCTTTGAGAAGCGGGGGGGCCCCAGATACGCAGTATTTT. As protein: CASSESLRSGGAPDTQYF.

V usage is TRBV19 and J usage is TRBJ2-1; D remains unclear. Germline CDR1 reads LNHDA; CDR2 reads SQIVND (reference sequence). The V end was cut by 4 bases, the J end by 7 bases, with 8 bases between. The CDR3 is 12 amino acids. This CDR3 is CASSKTRNEQFF. CDR3 in DNA: TGTGCCAGTAGTAAAACAAGAAATGAGCAGTTCTTC.

This clone was seen only once. This sequence joins TRBV3-1 (or the pseudogene TRBV3-2) and TRBJ1-1; D possibly corresponds to TRBD1 (5 bases). The V gene's germline CDR1 is LGHDT and CDR2 YNNKEL (reference sequence). The CDR3 spans 13 residues. V was pared by 1 base and J by 3 bases, with 6 bases between. The CDR3 DNA reads TGTGCCAGCAGCCAAGGGGGGGACACTGAAGCTTTCTTT. This encodes CASSQGGDTEAFF.

This clone was recorded only once. This chain uses TRBV5-5 with TRBJ1-5; TRBD1 might be the D (6 bases). Germline lookup yields CDR1 SGHKS and CDR2 YYEKEE (reference sequence). V lost 4 bases to trimming and J lost 6 bases, with 14 bases between them. This CDR3 is 14 amino acids long. The CDR3 bases are TGTGCCAGCAGCGTAGGGACAATGAGTCAGCCCCAGCATTTT. Its protein is CASSVGTMSQPQHF.

The chain couples TRBV30 to TRBJ2-1; 10 bases line up with TRBD2. This CDR3 region has 14 residues. Germline V gene data show CDR1 as GTSNPN and CDR2 as SVGIG (reference sequence). V trimming: 2 bases; J trimming: 15 bases; junction bases outside the gene matches: 13. The CDR3 region has the DNA TGTGCCTGGAGTAGAAGAGCTAGCGGGAGAAATAGGTTCTTC. This translates into CAWSRRASGRNRFF.

The chain joins TRBV25-1 to TRBJ2-3, with 7 nucleotides matching TRBD1. Germline lookup yields CDR1 MGHDK and CDR2 SYGVNS. The CDR3 consists of 15 residues. The V segment lost 2 bases and the J segment 3 bases; nucleotides outside the gene matches: 5. This CDR3 reads CASSERQGWTDTQYF. The CDR3 DNA follows: TGTGCCAGCAGTGAAAGACAGGGTTGGACAGATACGCAGTATTTT. Together with reference TRBV25-1 and TRBJ2-3, the CDR3 gives the full variable domain: EADIYQTPRYLVIGTGKKITLECSQTMGHDKMYWYQQDPGMELHLIHYSYGVNSTEKGDLSSESTVSRIRTEHFPLTLESARPSHTSQYLCASSERQGWTDTQYFGPGTRLTVL.

V usage is TRBV25-1 and J usage is TRBJ1-1; weak D call: TRBD1 (5 bases). Per germline, CDR1 MGHDK and CDR2 SYGVNS. The CDR3 sequence is 14 residues long. V shed 4 bases and J shed 4 bases, with 13 bases lying between them. The CDR3 sequence: CASSAYTGFTEAFF. The CDR3 bases are TGTGCCAGCAGTGCCTATACAGGATTCACTGAAGCTTTCTTT.

J is TRBJ2-5 and V is TRBV9; TRBD1 might be the D (6 bases). The V and J ends lost 0 bases and 6 bases respectively, with 15 bases between them. The CDR3 runs 15 residues. Per germline, CDR1 SGDLS and CDR2 YYNGEE. CDR3 sequence (DNA): TGTGCCAGCAGCGTAGCACTGGGGGCATACCAGACCCAGTACTTC. Amino acids: CASSVALGAYQTQYF.

V is TRBV28 and J is TRBJ2-3, with D possibly TRBD2 on 6 matching bases. The V and J ends lost 7 bases and 7 bases respectively, with 15 bases between them. Germline V gene data show CDR1 as MDHEN and CDR2 as SYDVKM. This CDR3 comprises 13 residues. DNA for the CDR3: TGTGCCAGCACTCCCTCGCGCGGGAATACGCAGTATTTT. Protein sequence: CASTPSRGNTQYF. Combining the CDR3 with reference TRBV28 and TRBJ2-3 gives the whole variable domain DVKVTQSSRYLVKRTGEKVFLECVQDMDHENMFWYRQDPGLGLRLIYFSYDVKMKEKGDIPEGYSVSREKKERFSLILESASTNQTSMYLCASTPSRGNTQYFGPGTRLTVL.